This TCR beta chain was sequenced for a study of low-dose radiotherapy and immunotherapy resistance in tumors. Time point noted: after trial treatment. Documented treatment: LDRT plus nivolumab, ipilimumab, low-dose cyclophosphamide and aspirin (RACIN trial). Patients who could take part had advanced solid tumors with no tumor-infiltrating lymphocytes. Deletions cut 6 bases from V and 0 bases from J, with 15 bases between. Germline CDR1 and CDR2: DFQATT and SNEGSKA (reference sequence). The CDR3 runs 15 residues. This clonotype was picked up one time. First-strand cDNA relied on TRAV- and TRBV-specific primers spanning alpha and beta chains. Over roughly 19 PCR cycles, TCRs were amplified from a constant-region primer and V-primer adapter. Researchers amplified the isolated mRNA using in vitro transcription. A single record per CDR3 protein comes from TCRdb applying MiXCR to the reads. The data show tens of thousands of distinct CDR3 sequences, 25% to 30% seen once.

The sample here was PBMCs, taken after low-dose radiotherapy plus immunotherapy. The J gene is TRBJ1-5, the V gene TRBV20-1; D uncertain. The sequence was obtained from a male donor with prostate cancer. This CDR3 is CSAIRVSDSNQPQHF. The CDR3 DNA follows: TGCAGTGCAATCCGGGTCAGTGATAGCAATCAGCCCCAGCATTTT.